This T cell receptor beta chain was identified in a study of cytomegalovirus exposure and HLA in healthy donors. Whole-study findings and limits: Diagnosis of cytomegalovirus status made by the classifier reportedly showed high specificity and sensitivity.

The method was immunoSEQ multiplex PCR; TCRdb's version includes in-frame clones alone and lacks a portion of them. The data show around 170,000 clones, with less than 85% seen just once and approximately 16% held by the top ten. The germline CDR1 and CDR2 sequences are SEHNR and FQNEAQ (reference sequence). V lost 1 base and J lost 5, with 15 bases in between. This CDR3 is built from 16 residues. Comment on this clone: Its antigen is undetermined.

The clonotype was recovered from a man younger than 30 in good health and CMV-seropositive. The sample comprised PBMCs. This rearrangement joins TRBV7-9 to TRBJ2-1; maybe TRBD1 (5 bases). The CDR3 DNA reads TGTGCCAGCAGCTTAGGCGTCTACAGGTACAACAATGAGCAGTTCTTC. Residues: CASSLGVYRYNNEQFF.